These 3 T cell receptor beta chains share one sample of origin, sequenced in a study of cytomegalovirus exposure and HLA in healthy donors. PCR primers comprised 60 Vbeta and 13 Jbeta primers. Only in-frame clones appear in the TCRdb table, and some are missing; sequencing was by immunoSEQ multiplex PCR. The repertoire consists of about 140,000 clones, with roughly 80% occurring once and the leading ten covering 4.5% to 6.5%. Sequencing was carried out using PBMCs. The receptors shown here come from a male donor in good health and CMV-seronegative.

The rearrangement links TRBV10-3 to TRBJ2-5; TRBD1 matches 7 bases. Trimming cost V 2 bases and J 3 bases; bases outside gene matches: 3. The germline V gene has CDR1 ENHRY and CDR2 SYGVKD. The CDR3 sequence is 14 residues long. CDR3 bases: TGTGCCATCAGTGAGACAGGGGCGAAAGAGACCCAGTACTTC. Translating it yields CAISETGAKETQYF.

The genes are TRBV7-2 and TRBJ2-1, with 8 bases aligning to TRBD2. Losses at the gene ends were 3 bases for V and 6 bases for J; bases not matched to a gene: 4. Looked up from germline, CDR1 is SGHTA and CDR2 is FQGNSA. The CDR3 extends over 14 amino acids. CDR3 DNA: TGTGCCAGCAGCTTCGGGGGGGCTCTCAATGAGCAGTTCTTC. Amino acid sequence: CASSFGGALNEQFF.

CDR3 nucleotides: TGCGCCAGCAGCTTGGGGGTTCCCCCCAGGGCGGAGCAGTACTTC. It codes for CASSLGVPPRAEQYF. The chain combines TRBV5-1 with TRBJ2-7, with D possibly TRBD1 on 5 matching bases. V lost 0 bases to trimming and J lost 7 bases, with 17 bases between them. CDR1 is SGHRS and CDR2 is YFSETQ in the germline V gene. The CDR3 extends over 15 amino acids.